This T cell receptor beta chain was retrieved from a study of T cells after yellow fever vaccination. Study-level background: Sorting on CD3, CD45RA, CCR7 and CD95 yielded EM, EMRA, CM and Tscm memory subsets. Where fractions had low cell numbers, libraries were prepared from them with the SMART-Seq v4 Ultra Low Input RNA kit.

TCRdb used MiXCR to reprocess the 5' RACE reads, holding one entry per CDR3 protein. The sample carries 50,000 to 75,000 distinct CDR3 sequences, approximately 5.7% recorded once. There are a few counts of this clonotype. This CDR3 is built from 11 residues. Trimming removed 5 bases at V and 2 bases at J, with 7 bases between. Germline values: CDR1 GTSNPN, CDR2 SVGIG (reference sequence). The sample consisted of PBMCs, either bulk or a sorted T-cell subset (CD4+, CD8+, memory, or dextramer-sorted; not recorded which), taken on the day of the yellow fever booster vaccination. The chain links TRBV30 to TRBJ2-7; weak D call: TRBD1 (5 bases). This clonotype was sampled from a man aged 18 to 35 who received the YFV17D yellow fever vaccine. This CDR3 reads CAWGAAYEQYF. The CDR3 bases are TGTGCCTGGGGGGCCGCCTACGAGCAGTACTTC.